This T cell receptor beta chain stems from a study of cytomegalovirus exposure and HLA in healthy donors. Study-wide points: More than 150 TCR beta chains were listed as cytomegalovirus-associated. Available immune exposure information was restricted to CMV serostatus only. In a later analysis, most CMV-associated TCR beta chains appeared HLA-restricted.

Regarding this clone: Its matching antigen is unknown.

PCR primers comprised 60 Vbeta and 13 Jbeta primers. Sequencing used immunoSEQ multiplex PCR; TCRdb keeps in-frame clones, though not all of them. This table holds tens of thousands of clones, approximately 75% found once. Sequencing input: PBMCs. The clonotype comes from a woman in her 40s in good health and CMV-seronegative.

CDR3 sequence: CASSSDLGKLFF. The CDR3 DNA follows: TGTGCCAGCAGCTCGGACTTGGGGAAACTGTTTTTT. The chain recombines TRBV7-6 with TRBJ1-4; D is undetermined. Germline V gene lookup returns CDR1 SGHVS and CDR2 FNYEAQ. V lost 4 bases and J 11 bases, leaving 11 bases between the germline ends. The CDR3 is made up of 12 amino acids.